These 23 T cell receptor beta chains share one sample of origin, sequenced in a study of T cells after yellow fever vaccination. Using its own MiXCR run on the 5' RACE reads, TCRdb lists one record per CDR3 protein. The sample lists 300,000 to 400,000 distinct CDR3 sequences, about 8.7% occurring once. The sequencing here drew on PBMCs, taken on the day of the first yellow fever vaccination. The receptors were gathered from a man younger than 35 who received the YFV17D yellow fever vaccine.

This clonotype has more than one count but fewer than ten. This chain connects TRBV6-1 to TRBJ1-1; D may be TRBD1 (5 bases). The CDR3 totals 14 residues. Trimming removed 6 bases at V and 1 base at J, with 12 bases between. Germline CDR1 and CDR2: MNHNS and SASEGT. The CDR3 DNA reads TGTGCCAGCAGGTGGATGGGGACGAACACTGAAGCTTTCTTT. Encoded protein: CASRWMGTNTEAFF.

The V and J genes are TRBV7-3 and TRBJ2-2, with 8 bases lining up with TRBD2. The CDR3 is 17 amino acids. Losses at the gene ends were 5 bases for V and 2 bases for J; bases not matched to a gene: 10. CDR1 SGHTA and CDR2 FQGTGA come from the germline V gene. The CDR3 nucleotides are TGTGCCAGCAGCGCCCGTGGGGCGGGGGGTAACACCGGGGAGCTGTTTTTT. Translated, it gives CASSARGAGGNTGELFF.

Many counts were recorded for this clonotype. This chain links TRBV7-3 with TRBJ2-2; 8 positions agree with TRBD2. Germline loops: CDR1 SGHTA, CDR2 FQGTGA. Trimming removed 2 bases from V and 5 bases from J; junction bases left unmatched: 7. This CDR3 comprises 16 residues. As DNA, the CDR3 is TGTGCCAGCAGCTTAGGGGTAGCGGGGCGTACCGGGGAGCTGTTTTTT. Amino acid sequence: CASSLGVAGRTGELFF.

The chain has TRBV11-2 and TRBJ2-1; D may be TRBD2 (7 bases). This CDR3 contains 14 residues. Germline V lookup: CDR1 SGHAT, CDR2 FQNNGV. Trimming removed 4 bases from V and 12 bases from J, with 19 bases in between. The CDR3 region has the DNA TGTGCCAGCAGCTCGTTCGGGGGGCCTCGTGGGCAGTTCTTC. Encoded protein: CASSSFGGPRGQFF.

The chain has TRBV7-9 and TRBJ2-7; no firm D call. The ends were cut back, 4 bases at V and 6 bases at J, with 16 bases in the middle. Germline CDR1 and CDR2: SEHNR and FQNEAQ (reference sequence). There are 14 residues in the CDR3. The CDR3 here is CASSSGNWGAEQYV. The CDR3 DNA sequence: TGTGCCAGCAGCTCCGGAAATTGGGGTGCCGAGCAGTACGTC.

The table lists this clonotype with a few counts. Compared with germline, one end of the junction differs, possibly owing to a read error. The chain is built from TRBV28 and TRBJ2-7; no clear D. Germline loops: CDR1 MDHEN, CDR2 SYDVKM. The CDR3 runs 13 residues. The CDR3, as DNA: TGTGCCAGCAGTCCTTCCACGGCGGTAGCCGTGGACTTC. Translated: CASSPSTAVAVDF. The entire variable domain, with the rest obtained from reference TRBV28 and TRBJ2-7, is as follows: DVKVTQSSRYLVKRTGEKVFLECVQDMDHENMFWYRQDPGLGLRLIYFSYDVKMKEKGDIPEGYSVSREKKERFSLILESASTNQTSMYLCASSPSTAVAVDFGPGTRLTVT.

This clonotype was observed a handful of times. The chain combines TRBV20-1 with TRBJ2-1, with 9 positions matching TRBD2. The length of the CDR3 is 14 residues. CDR1 is DFQATT, CDR2 SNEGSKA, per germline (reference sequence). The V and J ends lost 3 bases and 7 bases, in that order; junction bases with no gene match: 7. CDR3 nucleotides: TGCAGTGCTAGGGGGCGGGGGGGCTGGAATGAGCAGTTCTTC. As protein: CSARGRGGWNEQFF.

This clonotype was seen repeatedly, ten times or more. This chain uses TRBV18 with TRBJ2-1; no reliable D call. CDR1 is KGHSH and CDR2 is LQKENI in the germline V gene. Trimming shortened V by 1 base and J by 7 bases, and 11 bases separated the two germline ends. CDR3 length: 14 amino acids. The CDR3 nucleotides read TGTGCCAGCTCACCACGGGGTTTTAAGAATGAGCAGTTCTTC. Protein product: CASSPRGFKNEQFF. The full variable domain, completed using reference TRBV18 and TRBJ2-1, is NAGVMQNPRHLVRRRGQEARLRCSPMKGHSHVYWYRQLPEEGLKFMVYLQKENIIDESGMPKERFSAEFPKEGPSILRIQQVVRGDSAAYFCASSPRGFKNEQFFGPGTRLTVL.

V usage is TRBV2 and J usage is TRBJ2-2, with 7 bases identical to TRBD1. Germline V CDR1 and CDR2: SNHLY, FYNNEI. The CDR3 has 17 residues. The junction had 10 bases not matched to a gene; V was cut back by 5 bases and J by 1 base. The CDR3 sequence: CASSFSPDRKNTGELFF. DNA of the CDR3: TGTGCCAGCAGTTTCTCACCGGACAGGAAGAACACCGGGGAGCTGTTTTTT.

This clonotype was found many times. The chain uses TRBV5-6 and TRBJ2-2; TRBD1 agrees at 8 bases. Germline V gene data show CDR1 as SGHDT and CDR2 as YYEEEE. Germline trimming cut 4 bases from V and 0 bases from J; bases unmatched to any gene: 5. CDR3 length: 16 residues. The CDR3 protein is CASSPVDRANTGELFF. In nucleotides, the CDR3 is TGTGCCAGCAGCCCGGTGGACAGGGCGAACACCGGGGAGCTGTTTTTT.

The rearrangement uses TRBV18 and TRBJ1-2; 9 bases are a match to TRBD1. Germline assignment: CDR1 KGHSH and CDR2 LQKENI. V was clipped by 3 bases and J by 7 bases; unmatched bases: 6. The CDR3 has 14 residues. The CDR3 nucleotides read TGTGCCAGCTCACCTCGGGACAGGGAAATTGGCTACACCTTC. Translation gives CASSPRDREIGYTF.

The chain couples TRBV7-2 to TRBJ1-2; D call uncertain. Germline CDR1 SGHTA, CDR2 FQGNSA. The ends were cut back, 5 bases at V and 2 bases at J, with 6 bases in the middle. This CDR3 has 12 amino acids. The CDR3 here is CASSPPNYGYTF. CDR3 in DNA: TGTGCCAGCAGCCCACCCAACTATGGCTACACCTTC.

This clonotype was counted at least ten times. The chain combines TRBV9 with TRBJ2-3, with D perhaps TRBD1 (5 bases). Germline V gene sequence: CDR1 SGDLS, CDR2 YYNGEE. The germline V and J ends were trimmed by 0 bases and 0 bases, with 5 bases remaining between them. This CDR3 contains 14 residues. The CDR3 region has the DNA TGTGCCAGCAGCGTAGGGGGCAGCACAGATACGCAGTATTTT. Residues: CASSVGGSTDTQYF. The full variable domain, in which reference TRBV9 and TRBJ2-3 provide the parts outside the CDR3, is DSGVTQTPKHLITATGQRVTLRCSPRSGDLSVYWYQQSLDQGLQFLIQYYNGEERAKGNILERFSAQQFPDLHSELNLSSLELGDSALYFCASSVGGSTDTQYFGPGTRLTVL.

This clonotype was seen a handful of times. V usage is TRBV21-1 and J usage is TRBJ2-7. TRBV21-1 is reported as a pseudogene. The CDR3 consists of 16 residues. The CDR3 is CASSKTAQREVYEQYV. The CDR3 nucleotides read TGTGCCAGCAGCAAAACGGCCCAAAGGGAAGTCTACGAGCAGTACGTC.

J is TRBJ1-4 and V is TRBV12-3 or TRBV12-4; D call uncertain. Between the trimmed V and J ends, which lost 5 bases and 0 bases, there was a span of 13 bases. The CDR3 runs to 16 residues. CDR3 in DNA: TGTGCCAGCAGTCCGCGGAGATCCGCAACTAATGAAAAACTGTTTTTT. Protein: CASSPRRSATNEKLFF.

This clonotype came up a few times. The chain carries TRBV3-1 and TRBJ2-3, with 8 nucleotides matching TRBD2. After removal of 1 base from V and 6 bases from J, the junction contained 9 bases not matched to a gene. The CDR3 length is 16 residues. Germline CDR1 is LGHDT and CDR2 is YNNKEL (reference sequence). DNA of the CDR3: TGTGCCAGCAGCCAAGGCAAGGGACTAGTAGGGGATACGCAGTATTTT. It yields the protein CASSQGKGLVGDTQYF.

This clonotype was seen repeatedly, ten times or more. This sequence joins TRBV15 and TRBJ2-6; D is ambiguous. CDR3 length: 17 amino acids. Germline V CDR1 and CDR2: LNHNV, YYDKDF (reference sequence). With 0 bases removed from V and 0 bases from J, the gap between germline ends came to 9 bases. The chain's CDR3 is CATSREYTISGANVLTF. CDR3 in DNA: TGTGCCACCAGCAGAGAATACACCATCTCTGGGGCCAACGTCCTGACTTTC. The full variable domain, with the rest looked up from reference TRBV15 and TRBJ2-6, is DAMVIQNPRYQVTQFGKPVTLSCSQTLNHNVMYWYQQKSSQAPKLLFHYYDKDFNNEADTPDNFQSRRPNTSFCFLDIRSPGLGDTAMYLCATSREYTISGANVLTFGAGSRLTVL.

This rearrangement joins TRBV18 to TRBJ1-2; TRBD1 aligns across 7 bases. This CDR3 is 14 amino acids long. V shed 3 bases and J 6 bases; nucleotides not matched to a gene: 7. Germline CDR1 and CDR2: KGHSH and LQKENI. The CDR3 DNA is TGTGCCAGCTCACCCCCCACAGGGGATGATGGCTACACCTTC. Protein: CASSPPTGDDGYTF.

J is TRBJ2-7 and V is TRBV7-8; D gene uncertain. There are 13 residues in the CDR3. Germline CDR1 SGHVS, CDR2 FQNEAQ. V lost 5 bases to trimming and J lost 0 bases, with 8 bases between them. The CDR3 sequence: CASSPRGSYEQYV. The DNA for the CDR3 is TGTGCCAGCAGCCCGCGAGGCTCCTACGAGCAGTACGTC.

V usage is TRBV5-6 and J usage is TRBJ2-7; tentatively, D is TRBD1 (6 bases). The V gene's germline CDR1 is SGHDT and CDR2 YYEEEE. V lost 9 bases to trimming and J lost 3 bases, with 22 bases between them. The CDR3 length is 15 residues. The DNA of the CDR3 is TGTGCCACGGCCCGGTCCCCAGGGGCGGACTACGAGCAGTACTTC. Protein product: CATARSPGADYEQYF.

In its sample, this clonotype was seen a few times. The chain links TRBV4-3 to TRBJ2-2; D remains unclear. Between the trimmed V and J ends, which lost 3 bases and 6 bases, there was a span of 8 bases. Germline V CDR1 and CDR2: LGHNA, YSLEER. CDR3 length equals 13 residues. The DNA of the CDR3 is TGCGCCAGCAGCCAGGCAGTTTCCGGGGAGCTGTTTTTT. Protein sequence: CASSQAVSGELFF.

The CDR3 sequence: CASSYSRAHFGEAFF. The DNA of the CDR3 is TGTGCCAGCAGTTACTCTCGCGCCCATTTTGGTGAAGCTTTCTTT. The rearrangement links TRBV6-2 or TRBV6-3 to TRBJ1-1; D gene ambiguous. The germline V and J ends were trimmed by 0 bases and 7 bases, with 15 bases remaining between them. CDR3 length: 15 amino acids. Germline V CDR1 and CDR2: MNHEY, SVGEGT.

The CDR3 sequence is CASSQDLASGGMYQETQYF. The CDR3 nucleotides read TGCGCCAGCAGCCAAGATCTGGCTAGCGGGGGGATGTACCAAGAGACCCAGTACTTC. V gene TRBV4-3 combines with J gene TRBJ2-5; TRBD2 agrees at 11 bases. Unmatched junction bases numbered 9, after V lost 0 bases and J lost 0 bases. In germline, CDR1 is LGHNA, CDR2 YSLEER. The CDR3 consists of 19 residues.